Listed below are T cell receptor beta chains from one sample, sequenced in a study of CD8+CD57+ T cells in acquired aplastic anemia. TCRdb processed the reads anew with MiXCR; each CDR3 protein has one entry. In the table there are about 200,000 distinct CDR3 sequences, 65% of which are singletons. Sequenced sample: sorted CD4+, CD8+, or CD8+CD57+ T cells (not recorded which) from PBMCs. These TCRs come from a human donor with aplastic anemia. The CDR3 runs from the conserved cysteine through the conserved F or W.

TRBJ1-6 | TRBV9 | CASSVMERNSPLHF
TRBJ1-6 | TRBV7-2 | CASSDRTGLGSPLHF
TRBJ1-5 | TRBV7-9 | CASSLGDRVQPQHF
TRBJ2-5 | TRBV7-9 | CASSLGDKPIQETQYF
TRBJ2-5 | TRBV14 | CASRGGMETQYF
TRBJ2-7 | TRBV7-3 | CASSLEGTDPSYEQYF
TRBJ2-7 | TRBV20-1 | CSAPRQDSYEQYF
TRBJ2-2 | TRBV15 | CATSRDGDPRTGELFF
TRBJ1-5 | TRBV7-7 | CASSLERGGDNQPQHF
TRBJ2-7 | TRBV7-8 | CASSLSAQVYEQYF
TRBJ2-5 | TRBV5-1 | CASRSGQGGGETQYF
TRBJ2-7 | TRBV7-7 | CASSPRWGIHEQYF
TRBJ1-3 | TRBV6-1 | CASNLAIRASGNTIYF
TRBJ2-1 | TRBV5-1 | CASSPGNNEQFF
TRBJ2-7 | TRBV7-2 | CASSLSAGGAYEQYF
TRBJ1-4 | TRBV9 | CACSRAAYNEKLFF
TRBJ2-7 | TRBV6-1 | CASRRLPGNPYEQYF
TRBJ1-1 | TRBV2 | CASISIGAAEAFF
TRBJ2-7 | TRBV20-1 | CSAIVLSDEQYF
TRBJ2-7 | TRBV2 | CASSVLQGVSYEQYF
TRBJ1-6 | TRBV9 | CASSEWGQENSPLHF
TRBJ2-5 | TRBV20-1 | CSPGGVETQYF
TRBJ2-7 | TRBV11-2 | CASTDPGTAYEQYF
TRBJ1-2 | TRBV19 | CASSPHRGSNYGYTF
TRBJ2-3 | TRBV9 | CASSLPGQEFTDTQYF
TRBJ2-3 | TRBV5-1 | CASSTGQQDTQYF
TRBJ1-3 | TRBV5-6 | CASSSDPSSGNTIYF
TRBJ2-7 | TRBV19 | CASSKQGVAYEQYF
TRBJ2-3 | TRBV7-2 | CASSQLGSPDTQYF
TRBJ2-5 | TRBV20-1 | CSARGLRGEETQYF
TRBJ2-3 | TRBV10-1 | CASSEVLGASPTADTQYF
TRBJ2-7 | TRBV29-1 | CSVGHSYEQYF
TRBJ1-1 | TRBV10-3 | CAISQGTVLNTEAFF
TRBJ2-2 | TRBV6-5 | CASRGQEGHNTGELFF
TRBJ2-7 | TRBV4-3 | CASSQESSGNYEQYF
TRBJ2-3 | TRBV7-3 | CASSFRGGAGGTQYF
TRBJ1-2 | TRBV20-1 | CSARDSLSGYTF
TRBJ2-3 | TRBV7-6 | CASNLPGGHVDTQYF
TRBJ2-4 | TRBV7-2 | CASSQHAENIQYF
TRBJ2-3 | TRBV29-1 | CSTSGASTDTQYF
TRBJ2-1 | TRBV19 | CASKVTGYNEQFF
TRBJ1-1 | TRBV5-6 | CASGGQGDMNTEAFF